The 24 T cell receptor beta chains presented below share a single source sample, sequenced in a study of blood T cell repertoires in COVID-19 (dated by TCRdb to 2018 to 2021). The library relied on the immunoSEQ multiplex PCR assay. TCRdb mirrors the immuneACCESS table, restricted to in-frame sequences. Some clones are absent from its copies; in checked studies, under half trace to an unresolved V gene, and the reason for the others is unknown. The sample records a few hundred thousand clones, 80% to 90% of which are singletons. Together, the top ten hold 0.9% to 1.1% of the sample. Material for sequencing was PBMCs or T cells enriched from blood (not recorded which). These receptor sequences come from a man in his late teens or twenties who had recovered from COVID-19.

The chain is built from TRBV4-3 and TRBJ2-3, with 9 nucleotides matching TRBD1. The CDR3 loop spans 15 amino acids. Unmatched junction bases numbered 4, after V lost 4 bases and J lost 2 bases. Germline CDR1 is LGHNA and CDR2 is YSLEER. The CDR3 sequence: CASSLDRGFTDTQYF. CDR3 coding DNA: TGCGCCAGCAGCCTGGACAGGGGCTTCACAGATACGCAGTATTTT.

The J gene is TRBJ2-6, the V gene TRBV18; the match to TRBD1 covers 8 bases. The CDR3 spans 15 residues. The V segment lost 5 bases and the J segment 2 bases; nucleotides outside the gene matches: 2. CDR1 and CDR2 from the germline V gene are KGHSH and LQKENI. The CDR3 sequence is CASSSTGAGANVLTF. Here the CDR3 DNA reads TGTGCCAGCTCATCGACAGGGGCTGGGGCCAACGTCCTGACTTTC. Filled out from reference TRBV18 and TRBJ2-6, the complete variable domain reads NAGVMQNPRHLVRRRGQEARLRCSPMKGHSHVYWYRQLPEEGLKFMVYLQKENIIDESGMPKERFSAEFPKEGPSILRIQQVVRGDSAAYFCASSSTGAGANVLTFGAGSRLTVL.

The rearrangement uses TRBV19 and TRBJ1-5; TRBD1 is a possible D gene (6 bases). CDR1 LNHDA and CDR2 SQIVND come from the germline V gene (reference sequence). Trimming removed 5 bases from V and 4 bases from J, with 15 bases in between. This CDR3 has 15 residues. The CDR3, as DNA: TGTGCCAGTAGTGATCTGGGGGGGCCGAATCAGCCCCAGCATTTT. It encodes CASSDLGGPNQPQHF. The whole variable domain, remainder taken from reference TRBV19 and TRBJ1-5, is DGGITQSPKYLFRKEGQNVTLSCEQNLNHDAMYWYRQDPGQGLRLIYYSQIVNDFQKGDIAEGYSVSREKKESFPLTVTSAQKNPTAFYLCASSDLGGPNQPQHFGDGTRLSIL.

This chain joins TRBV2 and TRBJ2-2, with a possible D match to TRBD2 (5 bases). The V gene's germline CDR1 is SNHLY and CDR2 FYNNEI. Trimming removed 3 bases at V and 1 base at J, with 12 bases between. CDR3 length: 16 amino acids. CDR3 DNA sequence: TGTGCCAGCAGTGATTCCAGCGGCGGGAACACCGGGGAGCTGTTTTTT. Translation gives CASSDSSGGNTGELFF. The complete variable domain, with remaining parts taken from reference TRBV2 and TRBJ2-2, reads EPEVTQTPSHQVTQMGQEVILRCVPISNHLYFYWYRQILGQKVEFLVSFYNNEISEKSEIFDDQFSVERPDGSNFTLKIRSTKLEDSAMYFCASSDSSGGNTGELFFGEGSRLTVL.

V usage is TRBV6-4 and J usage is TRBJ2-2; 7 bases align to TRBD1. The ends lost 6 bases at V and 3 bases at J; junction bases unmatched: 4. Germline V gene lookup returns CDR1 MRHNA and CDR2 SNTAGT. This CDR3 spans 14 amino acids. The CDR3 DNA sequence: TGTGCCAGCAGGACAGGGCGGGACACCGGGGAGCTGTTTTTT. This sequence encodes CASRTGRDTGELFF.

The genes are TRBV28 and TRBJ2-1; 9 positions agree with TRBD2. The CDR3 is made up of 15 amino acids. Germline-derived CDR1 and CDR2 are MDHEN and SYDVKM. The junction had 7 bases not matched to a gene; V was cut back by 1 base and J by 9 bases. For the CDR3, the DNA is TGTGCCAGCAGTTTATCGTCGGCGGGAGGGCCTGAGCAGTTCTTC. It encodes CASSLSSAGGPEQFF.

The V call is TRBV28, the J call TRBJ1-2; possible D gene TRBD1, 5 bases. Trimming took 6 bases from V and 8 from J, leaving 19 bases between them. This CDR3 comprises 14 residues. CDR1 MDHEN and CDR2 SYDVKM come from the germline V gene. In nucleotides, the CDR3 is TGTGCCAGCAGCCTGGGACGGAGCGCGGGGGGCTACACCTTC. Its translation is CASSLGRSAGGYTF.

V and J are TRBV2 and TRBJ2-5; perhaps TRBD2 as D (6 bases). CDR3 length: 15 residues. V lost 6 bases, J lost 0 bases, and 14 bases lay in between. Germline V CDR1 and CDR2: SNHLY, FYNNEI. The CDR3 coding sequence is TGTGCCAGCAGGCCTACTAGCCGGAACCAAGAGACCCAGTACTTC. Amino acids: CASRPTSRNQETQYF.

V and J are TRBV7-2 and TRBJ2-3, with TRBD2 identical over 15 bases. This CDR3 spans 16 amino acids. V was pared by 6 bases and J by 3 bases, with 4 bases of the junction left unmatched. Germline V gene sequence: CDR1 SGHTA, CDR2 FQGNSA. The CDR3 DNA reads TGTGCCAGCAGTTGGACTAGCGGGAGGGGTACAGATACGCAGTATTTT. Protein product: CASSWTSGRGTDTQYF.

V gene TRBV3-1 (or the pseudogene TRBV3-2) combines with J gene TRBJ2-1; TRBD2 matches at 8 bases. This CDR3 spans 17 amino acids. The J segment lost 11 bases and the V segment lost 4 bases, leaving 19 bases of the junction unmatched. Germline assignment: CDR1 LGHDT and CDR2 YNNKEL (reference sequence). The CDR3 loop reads CASSRGNGGARLSKQFF. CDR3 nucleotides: TGTGCCAGCAGCCGAGGGAACGGGGGGGCCAGGCTAAGTAAGCAGTTCTTC.

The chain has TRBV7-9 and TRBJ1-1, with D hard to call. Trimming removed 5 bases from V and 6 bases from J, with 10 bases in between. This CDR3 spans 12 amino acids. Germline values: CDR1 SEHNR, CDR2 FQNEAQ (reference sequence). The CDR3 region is CASSQARSEAFF. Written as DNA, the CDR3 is TGTGCCAGCAGCCAAGCTAGGTCTGAAGCTTTCTTT. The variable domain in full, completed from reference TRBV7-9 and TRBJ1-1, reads DTGVSQNPRHKITKRGQNVTFRCDPISEHNRLYWYRQTLGQGPEFLTYFQNEAQLEKSRLLSDRFSAERPKGSFSTLEIQRTEQGDSAMYLCASSQARSEAFFGQGTRLTVV.

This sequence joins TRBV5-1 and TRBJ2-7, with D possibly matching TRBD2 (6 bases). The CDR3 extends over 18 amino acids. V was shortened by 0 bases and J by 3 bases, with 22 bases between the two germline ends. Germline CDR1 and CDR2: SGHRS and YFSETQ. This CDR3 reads CASSLGPSLLAGRYEQYF. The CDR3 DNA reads TGCGCCAGCAGCTTGGGCCCCTCTCTGTTGGCGGGGCGCTACGAGCAGTACTTC.

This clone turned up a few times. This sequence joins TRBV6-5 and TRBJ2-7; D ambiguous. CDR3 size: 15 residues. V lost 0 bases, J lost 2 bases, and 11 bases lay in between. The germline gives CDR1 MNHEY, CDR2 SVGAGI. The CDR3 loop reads CASSYSKGVAYEQYF. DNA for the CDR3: TGTGCCAGCAGTTACTCGAAAGGAGTCGCCTACGAGCAGTACTTC.

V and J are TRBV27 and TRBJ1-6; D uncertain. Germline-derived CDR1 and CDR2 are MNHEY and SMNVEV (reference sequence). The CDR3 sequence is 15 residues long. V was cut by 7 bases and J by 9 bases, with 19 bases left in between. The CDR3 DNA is TGTGCCAGCACCTCGACACCCTACTCACGTTCACCCCTCCACTTT. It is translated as CASTSTPYSRSPLHF.

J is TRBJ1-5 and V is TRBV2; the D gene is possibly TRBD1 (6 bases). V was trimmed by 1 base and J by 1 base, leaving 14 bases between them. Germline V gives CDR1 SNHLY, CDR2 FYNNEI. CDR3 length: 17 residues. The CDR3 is CASSEGQGRRSNQPQHF. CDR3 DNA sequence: TGTGCCAGCAGTGAAGGCCAGGGGAGAAGGAGCAATCAGCCCCAGCATTTT.

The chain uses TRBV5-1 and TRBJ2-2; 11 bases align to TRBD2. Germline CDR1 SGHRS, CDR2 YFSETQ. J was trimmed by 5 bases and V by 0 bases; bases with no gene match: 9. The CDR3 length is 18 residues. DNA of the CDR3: TGCGCCAGCAGCTTGGTTACTAGCGGGAGTCTCGATACCGGGGAGCTGTTTTTT. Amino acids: CASSLVTSGSLDTGELFF. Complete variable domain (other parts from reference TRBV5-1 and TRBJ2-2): KAGVTQTPRYLIKTRGQQVTLSCSPISGHRSVSWYQQTPGQGLQFLFEYFSETQRNKGNFPGRFSGRQFSNSRSEMNVSTLELGDSALYLCASSLVTSGSLDTGELFFGEGSRLTVL.

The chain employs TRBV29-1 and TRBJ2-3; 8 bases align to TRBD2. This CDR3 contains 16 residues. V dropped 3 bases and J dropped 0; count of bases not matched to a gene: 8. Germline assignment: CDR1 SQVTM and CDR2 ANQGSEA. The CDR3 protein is CSVETGGTPSTDTQYF. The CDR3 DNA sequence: TGCAGCGTTGAGACGGGGGGGACCCCTAGCACAGATACGCAGTATTTT.

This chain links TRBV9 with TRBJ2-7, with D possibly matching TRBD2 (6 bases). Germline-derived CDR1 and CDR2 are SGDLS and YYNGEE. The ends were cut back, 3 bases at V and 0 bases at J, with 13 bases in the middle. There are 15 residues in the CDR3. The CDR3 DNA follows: TGTGCCAGCAGCGAAGGGACTTCCCGCTCCTACGAGCAGTACTTC. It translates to CASSEGTSRSYEQYF.

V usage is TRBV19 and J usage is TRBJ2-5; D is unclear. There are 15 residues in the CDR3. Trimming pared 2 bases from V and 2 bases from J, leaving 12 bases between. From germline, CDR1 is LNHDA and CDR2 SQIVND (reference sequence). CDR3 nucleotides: TGTGCCAGTAGTATATCTCTCCTACCACAAGAGACCCAGTACTTC. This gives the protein CASSISLLPQETQYF. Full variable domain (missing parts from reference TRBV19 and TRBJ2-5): DGGITQSPKYLFRKEGQNVTLSCEQNLNHDAMYWYRQDPGQGLRLIYYSQIVNDFQKGDIAEGYSVSREKKESFPLTVTSAQKNPTAFYLCASSISLLPQETQYFGPGTRLLVL.

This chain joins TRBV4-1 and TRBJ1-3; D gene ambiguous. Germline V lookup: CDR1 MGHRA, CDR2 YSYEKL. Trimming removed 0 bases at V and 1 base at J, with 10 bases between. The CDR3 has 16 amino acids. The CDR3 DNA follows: TGCGCCAGCAGCCAAGAGGTGGCTTTTTCTGGAAACACCATATATTTT. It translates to CASSQEVAFSGNTIYF.

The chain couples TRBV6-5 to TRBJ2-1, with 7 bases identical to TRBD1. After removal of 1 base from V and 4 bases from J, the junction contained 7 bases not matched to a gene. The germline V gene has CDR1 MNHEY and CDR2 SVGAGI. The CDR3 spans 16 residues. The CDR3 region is CASSYYRGRLYNEQFF. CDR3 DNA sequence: TGTGCCAGCAGTTACTATAGGGGGCGGCTGTACAATGAGCAGTTCTTC.

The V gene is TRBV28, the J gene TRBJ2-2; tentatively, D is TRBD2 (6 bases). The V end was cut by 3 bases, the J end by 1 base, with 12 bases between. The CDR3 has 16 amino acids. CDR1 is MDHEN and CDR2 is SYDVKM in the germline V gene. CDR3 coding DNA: TGTGCCAGCAGTTTGTCGGGACTCTTGAACACCGGGGAGCTGTTTTTT. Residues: CASSLSGLLNTGELFF.

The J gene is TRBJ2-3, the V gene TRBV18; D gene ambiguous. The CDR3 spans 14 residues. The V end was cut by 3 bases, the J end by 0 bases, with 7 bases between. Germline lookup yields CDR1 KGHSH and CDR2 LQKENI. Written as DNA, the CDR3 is TGTGCCAGCTCACCCCTCCCTAGCACAGATACGCAGTATTTT. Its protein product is CASSPLPSTDTQYF.

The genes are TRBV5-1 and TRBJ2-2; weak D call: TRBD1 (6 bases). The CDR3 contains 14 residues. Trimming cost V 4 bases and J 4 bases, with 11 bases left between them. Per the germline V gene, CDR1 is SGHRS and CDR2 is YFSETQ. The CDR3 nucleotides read TGCGCCAGCAGCGAAAGGACAGCCACCGGGGAGCTGTTTTTT. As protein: CASSERTATGELFF.